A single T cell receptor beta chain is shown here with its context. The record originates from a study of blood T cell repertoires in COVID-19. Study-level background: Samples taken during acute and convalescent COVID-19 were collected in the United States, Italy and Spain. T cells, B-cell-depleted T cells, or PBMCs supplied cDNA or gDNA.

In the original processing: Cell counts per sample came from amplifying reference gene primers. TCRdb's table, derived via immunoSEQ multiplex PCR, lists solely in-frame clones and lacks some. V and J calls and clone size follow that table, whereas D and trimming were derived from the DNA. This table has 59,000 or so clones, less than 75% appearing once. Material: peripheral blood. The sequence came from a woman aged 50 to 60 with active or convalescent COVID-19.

The CDR3 loop is CASSPQRSTEAFF. CDR3 in DNA: TGTGCCAGCTCACCACAGAGGAGCACTGAAGCTTTCTTT. The chain uses TRBV18 and TRBJ1-1, with D unclear. The germline V and J ends were trimmed by 1 base and 4 bases, with 7 bases remaining between them. The CDR3 has 13 residues. The germline V gene has CDR1 KGHSH and CDR2 LQKENI.